One sample yielded the 14 T cell receptor beta chains listed below, sequenced in a study of cytomegalovirus exposure and HLA in healthy donors. With 60 Vbeta and 13 Jbeta primers, the PCR was carried out. Data came from immunoSEQ multiplex PCR; TCRdb stores just in-frame clones and leaves some out. The data show some 98,000 clones, with around 67% seen just once and under 3% held by the top ten. The sample was PBMCs. These receptors were obtained from a man aged 50 to 60 in good health and CMV-seronegative.

The chain couples TRBV5-6 to TRBJ1-1; 7 bases are a match to TRBD1. CDR3 length: 13 amino acids. CDR1 SGHDT and CDR2 YYEEEE come from the germline V gene. Trimming removed 0 bases from V and 14 bases from J; junction bases left unmatched: 10. The CDR3 spells CASSLGGQIQRFF. The CDR3 nucleotides are TGTGCCAGCAGCTTGGGGGGACAGATCCAGAGATTCTTT.

This sequence joins TRBV10-3 and TRBJ2-3, with 7 bases that match TRBD1. This CDR3 is 15 amino acids long. With 6 bases clipped from V and 1 base from J, the junction kept 7 bases outside the gene matches. The germline CDR1 and CDR2 sequences are ENHRY and SYGVKD. CDR3: CAISPGTEGTDTQYF. CDR3 DNA sequence: TGTGCCATCAGCCCCGGGACAGAGGGCACAGATACGCAGTATTTT.

This clone was detected only a few times. The rearrangement uses TRBV30 and TRBJ2-7, with 9 nucleotides matching TRBD1. The V segment lost 1 base and the J segment 4 bases; nucleotides outside the gene matches: 11. The germline V gene encodes CDR1 GTSNPN and CDR2 SVGIG (reference sequence). The length of the CDR3 is 16 residues. For the CDR3, the DNA is TGTGCCTGGAGTGATTTTTTGGGACAGGGAGGGTACGAGCAGTACTTC. Translating gives CAWSDFLGQGGYEQYF.

The chain has TRBV29-1 and TRBJ2-1; D is undetermined. The CDR3 totals 13 residues. CDR1 is SQVTM and CDR2 is ANQGSEA in the germline V gene. V lost 4 bases and J 2 bases, leaving 9 bases between the germline ends. In nucleotides, the CDR3 is TGCAGCGTTGGTGCTACCACCTACAATGAGCAGTTCTTC. Translation: CSVGATTYNEQFF.

The V call is TRBV6-5, the J call TRBJ1-2; TRBD1 aligns across 7 bases. With 6 bases clipped from V and 4 bases from J, the junction kept 8 bases outside the gene matches. Per germline, CDR1 MNHEY and CDR2 SVGAGI. CDR3 length: 14 amino acids. As DNA, the CDR3 is TGTGCCAGCAGAAACAGGGGAATGCGCTATGGCTACACCTTC. Translation: CASRNRGMRYGYTF.

V is TRBV7-9 and J is TRBJ2-3; D not certain. The germline V gene encodes CDR1 SEHNR and CDR2 FQNEAQ (reference sequence). The V end was cut by 3 bases, the J end by 3 bases, with 10 bases between. There are 14 residues in the CDR3. The CDR3 sequence is CASSFYLETDTQYF. DNA of the CDR3: TGTGCCAGCAGCTTCTATCTAGAGACAGATACGCAGTATTTT.

The rearrangement joins TRBV11-2 to TRBJ1-2; possibly TRBD1 for D (5 bases). The CDR3 totals 14 residues. Germline V gene sequence: CDR1 SGHAT, CDR2 FQNNGV. Trimming pared 5 bases from V and 6 bases from J, leaving 16 bases between. The CDR3 spells CASSHSPGSNGYTF. DNA for the CDR3: TGTGCCAGCAGCCACAGCCCAGGGTCAAATGGCTACACCTTC.

The rearrangement uses TRBV19 and TRBJ1-6; D remains ambiguous. The germline gives CDR1 LNHDA, CDR2 SQIVND (reference sequence). V lost 6 bases, J lost 5 bases, and 5 bases lay in between. The CDR3 spans 12 residues. CDR3 bases: TGTGCCAGTAGACTAGATAATTCACCCCTCCACTTT. It codes for CASRLDNSPLHF. Drawing the rest from reference TRBV19 and TRBJ1-6, the complete variable domain is DGGITQSPKYLFRKEGQNVTLSCEQNLNHDAMYWYRQDPGQGLRLIYYSQIVNDFQKGDIAEGYSVSREKKESFPLTVTSAQKNPTAFYLCASRLDNSPLHFGNGTRLTVT.

The chain carries TRBV6-6 and TRBJ2-7; D is perhaps TRBD1 (5 bases). V dropped 11 bases and J dropped 1 base, with 15 bases sitting between them. The CDR3 is 13 amino acids. Germline assignment: CDR1 MNHNY and CDR2 SVGAGI (reference sequence). The CDR3 region has the DNA TGTGCCGGCAAGACCGCAGGGTCCTACGAGCAGTACTTC. Translation gives CAGKTAGSYEQYF.

This clone was observed once. Other DNA sequences in this sample translate to the same CDR3. The rearrangement uses TRBV18 and TRBJ2-7; 7 bases are a match to TRBD2. The CDR3 contains 14 residues. CDR1 is KGHSH, CDR2 LQKENI, per germline. V gave up 3 bases and J gave up 2 bases; unmatched junction bases: 4. This CDR3 reads CASSPPGGTYEQYF. Written as DNA, the CDR3 is TGTGCCAGCTCACCTCCCGGGGGGACCTACGAGCAGTACTTC. The whole variable domain, remainder taken from reference TRBV18 and TRBJ2-7, is NAGVMQNPRHLVRRRGQEARLRCSPMKGHSHVYWYRQLPEEGLKFMVYLQKENIIDESGMPKERFSAEFPKEGPSILRIQQVVRGDSAAYFCASSPPGGTYEQYFGPGTRLTVT.

The genes are TRBV19 and TRBJ2-2; tentative D call: TRBD1 (6 bases). Trimming took off 5 bases at V and 1 base at J, with 14 bases between the two ends. CDR1 is LNHDA, CDR2 SQIVND, per germline (reference sequence). CDR3 length equals 16 residues. The CDR3 coding sequence is TGTGCCAGTAGTTCCTACAGGGTTGAGAACACCGGGGAGCTGTTTTTT. Protein sequence: CASSSYRVENTGELFF.

This chain uses TRBV5-1 with TRBJ1-5; D perhaps matches TRBD1 (6 bases). Germline V CDR1 and CDR2: SGHRS, YFSETQ. The ends were cut back, 2 bases at V and 3 bases at J, with 9 bases in the middle. The CDR3 contains 14 residues. The CDR3 nucleotides are TGCGCCAGCAGCTTAGGGGGGGTCAATCAGCCCCAGCATTTT. Amino acid sequence: CASSLGGVNQPQHF.

This clone showed up just a few times. The V gene is TRBV9, the J gene TRBJ2-2; D not resolved. The V end was cut by 0 bases, the J end by 5 bases, with 2 bases between. This CDR3 has 12 amino acids. Looked up from germline, CDR1 is SGDLS and CDR2 is YYNGEE. CDR3 region: CASSVATGELFF. The CDR3 region has the DNA TGTGCCAGCAGCGTAGCTACCGGGGAGCTGTTTTTT. Full variable domain (remainder filled in from reference TRBV9 and TRBJ2-2): DSGVTQTPKHLITATGQRVTLRCSPRSGDLSVYWYQQSLDQGLQFLIQYYNGEERAKGNILERFSAQQFPDLHSELNLSSLELGDSALYFCASSVATGELFFGEGSRLTVL.

This chain connects TRBV28 to TRBJ2-7; D is perhaps TRBD2 (5 bases). Germline assignment: CDR1 MDHEN and CDR2 SYDVKM. V lost 6 bases and J 0 bases, leaving 12 bases between the germline ends. CDR3 length: 14 residues. The CDR3 is CASSHDYLSYEQYF. The CDR3 DNA follows: TGTGCCAGCAGCCACGACTACCTCTCCTACGAGCAGTACTTC.